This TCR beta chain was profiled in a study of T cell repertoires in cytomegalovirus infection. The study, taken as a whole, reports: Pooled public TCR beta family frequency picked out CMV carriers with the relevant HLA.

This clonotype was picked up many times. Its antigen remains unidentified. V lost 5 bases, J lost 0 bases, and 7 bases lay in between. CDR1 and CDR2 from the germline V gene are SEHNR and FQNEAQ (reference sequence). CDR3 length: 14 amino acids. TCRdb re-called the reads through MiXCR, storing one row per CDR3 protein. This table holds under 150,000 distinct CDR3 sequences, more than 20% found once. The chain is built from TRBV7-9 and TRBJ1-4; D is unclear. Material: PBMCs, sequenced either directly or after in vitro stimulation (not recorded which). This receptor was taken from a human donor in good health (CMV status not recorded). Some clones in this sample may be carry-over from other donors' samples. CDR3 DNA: TGTGCCAGCAGCACCAGTACAACTAATGAAAAACTGTTTTTT. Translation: CASSTSTTNEKLFF.